This TCR beta chain was captured by sequencing in a study of T cell responses to AZD1222 COVID-19 vaccine. The V gene end was trimmed by 4 bases and the J gene end by 4 bases; junction bases not matched to a gene: 4. The CDR3 covers 13 residues. The germline CDR1 and CDR2 sequences are SQVTM and ANQGSEA. The study, taken as a whole, reports: Elevations in Spike-specific TCR breadth and depth followed administration of two AZD1222 doses.

The protocol was immunoSEQ multiplex PCR, while the TCRdb copy is restricted to in-frame clones and leaves out a portion. This table holds roughly 100,000 clones, 70% to 90% found once. About this clone itself: What it recognizes is unknown.

This chain uses TRBV29-1 with TRBJ1-5, with TRBD1 matching 7 bases. The material sequenced was peripheral blood, taken on day 0 of AZD1222 vaccination. The receptor was isolated from an adult in good health. In DNA form, the CDR3 reads TGCAGCGTTGGAGGGGGCGAGAATCAGCCCCAGCATTTT. It translates to CSVGGGENQPQHF. Supplemented by reference TRBV29-1 and TRBJ1-5, the full variable domain reads SAVISQKPSRDICQRGTSLTIQCQVDSQVTMMFWYRQQPGQSLTLIATANQGSEATYESGFVIDKFPISRPNLTFSTLTVSNMSPEDSSIYLCSVGGGENQPQHFGDGTRLSIL.